Presented here are 29 T cell receptor beta chains from one specimen sequenced in a study of long-term antiretroviral therapy in people with HIV. Assay version v3.0 of immunoSEQ was used, and it was run at survey level. The protocol was immunoSEQ multiplex PCR, while the TCRdb copy is restricted to in-frame clones and leaves out a portion. This repertoire shows roughly 30,000 clones, roughly 93% found once; its top ten account for roughly 6.7%. The source material was unsorted PBMCs, sampled less than 6.8 years after starting antiretroviral therapy. The receptors here all came from a middle-aged woman with HIV.

The chain joins TRBV30 to TRBJ1-2; D ambiguous. CDR1 is GTSNPN, CDR2 SVGIG, per germline (reference sequence). V gave up 0 bases and J gave up 5 bases, with 4 bases separating them. The CDR3 extends over 11 amino acids. This CDR3 reads CAWSVGYGYTF. The CDR3 DNA reads as TGTGCCTGGAGTGTAGGTTATGGCTACACCTTC.

This clone showed up just once. The chain joins TRBV29-1 to TRBJ1-2; D may be TRBD1 (5 bases). CDR1 and CDR2 from the germline V gene are SQVTM and ANQGSEA. The CDR3 extends over 11 amino acids. CDR3 sequence reads: CSTTANYGYTF. The CDR3 DNA reads as TGCAGTACGACAGCCAACTATGGCTACACCTTC.

The V and J genes are TRBV29-1 and TRBJ2-7; tentatively, D is TRBD1 (5 bases). CDR3 length equals 13 residues. V was pared by 3 bases and J by 4 bases, with 13 bases between. CDR1 SQVTM and CDR2 ANQGSEA come from the germline V gene. The CDR3 loop is CSVEGQGPYEQYF. The CDR3 DNA reads TGCAGCGTTGAGGGTCAGGGTCCTTACGAGCAGTACTTC.

This chain connects TRBV6-1 to TRBJ2-7; D may be TRBD1 (6 bases). V lost 6 bases, J lost 3 bases, and 15 bases lay in between. This CDR3 has 14 residues. Germline CDR1 reads MNHNS; CDR2 reads SASEGT. The CDR3 DNA reads TGTGCCAGCAGCTCTTCCGGGACACTCTACGAGCAGTACTTC. This sequence encodes CASSSSGTLYEQYF.

This clone was detected only once. This chain joins TRBV19 and TRBJ1-5; TRBD1 is a possible D gene (6 bases). The V gene lost 8 bases and the J gene lost 0 bases, with 11 bases spanning the gap. The length of the CDR3 is 14 residues. CDR1 and CDR2 (germline): LNHDA, SQIVND (reference sequence). CDR3 amino acids: CASGGGSSNQPQHF. Here the CDR3 DNA reads TGTGCCAGTGGAGGGGGGAGTAGCAATCAGCCCCAGCATTTT.

The chain is built from TRBV7-9 and TRBJ1-5, with a tentative D call TRBD1 (6 bases). Germline lookup yields CDR1 SEHNR and CDR2 FQNEAQ (reference sequence). V dropped 6 bases and J dropped 0 bases, with 12 bases sitting between them. The CDR3 has 15 amino acids. The CDR3 loop reads CASSLHRDSNQPQHF. The CDR3 nucleotides read TGTGCCAGCAGTTTACACAGGGATAGCAATCAGCCCCAGCATTTT.

This clone was observed once. The rearrangement links TRBV5-4 to TRBJ2-5; D may be TRBD1 or TRBD2 (6 bases each). V gave up 1 base and J gave up 5 bases, with 9 bases separating them. CDR3 length: 13 amino acids. Germline V gene data show CDR1 as SGHNT and CDR2 as YYREEE (reference sequence). In DNA form, the CDR3 reads TGTGCCAGCAGCTTGAGAGGGGGGGAGACCCAGTACTTC. Translated, it gives CASSLRGGETQYF. The full variable domain, its missing parts supplied by reference TRBV5-4 and TRBJ2-5, is ETGVTQSPTHLIKTRGQQVTLRCSSQSGHNTVSWYQQALGQGPQFIFQYYREEENGRGNFPPRFSGLQFPNYSSELNVNALELDDSALYLCASSLRGGETQYFGPGTRLLVL.

This clone has just one count. The chain carries TRBV5-4 and TRBJ1-1, with D possibly matching TRBD1 (5 bases). CDR1 SGHNT and CDR2 YYREEE come from the germline V gene (reference sequence). The CDR3 runs to 14 residues. Trimming removed 2 bases from V and 5 bases from J, with 13 bases in between. CDR3 coding DNA: TGTGCCAGCAGCTTACCAGGGCGCATGACTGAAGCTTTCTTT. Its protein product is CASSLPGRMTEAFF.

The V and J genes are TRBV30 and TRBJ2-5; 10 nucleotides align to TRBD2. V was pared by 0 bases and J by 5 bases, with 6 bases of the junction left unmatched. CDR3 length: 15 residues. Germline assignment: CDR1 GTSNPN and CDR2 SVGIG (reference sequence). The CDR3 coding sequence is TGTGCCTGGAGTGTAGGAGCGGGGGGGCCGGAGACCCAGTACTTC. This encodes CAWSVGAGGPETQYF.

This rearrangement joins TRBV9 to TRBJ1-1; D is ambiguous. The germline V and J ends were trimmed by 4 bases and 7 bases, with 23 bases remaining between them. CDR1 SGDLS and CDR2 YYNGEE come from the germline V gene. The CDR3 has 16 residues. CDR3 sequence (DNA): TGTGCCAGCAGCCTCTCGGGGTCCGTCGAGTGGGGTGAAGCTTTCTTT. Amino acid sequence: CASSLSGSVEWGEAFF. Together with reference TRBV9 and TRBJ1-1, the CDR3 gives the full variable domain: DSGVTQTPKHLITATGQRVTLRCSPRSGDLSVYWYQQSLDQGLQFLIQYYNGEERAKGNILERFSAQQFPDLHSELNLSSLELGDSALYFCASSLSGSVEWGEAFFGQGTRLTVV.

In its sample, this clone was seen a few times. The chain carries TRBV27 and TRBJ2-1; a possible D gene is TRBD2 (6 bases). From germline, CDR1 is MNHEY and CDR2 SMNVEV (reference sequence). V was trimmed by 3 bases and J by 4 bases, leaving 16 bases between them. The CDR3 runs 16 residues. This CDR3 reads CASSFFRGIVYNEQFF. CDR3 in DNA: TGTGCCAGCAGTTTCTTTCGGGGGATCGTTTACAATGAGCAGTTCTTC.

The genes are TRBV19 and TRBJ2-2, with 9 bases identical to TRBD2. The CDR3 is made up of 18 amino acids. In germline, CDR1 is LNHDA, CDR2 SQIVND (reference sequence). The J segment lost 4 bases and the V segment lost 5 bases, leaving 14 bases of the junction unmatched. The CDR3 sequence: CASSRGVTAGGPTGELFF. The CDR3 region has the DNA TGTGCCAGTAGTCGGGGGGTGACAGCGGGGGGTCCCACCGGGGAGCTGTTTTTT.

This clone was detected only a few times. The genes are TRBV7-2 and TRBJ2-1, with 7 bases matching TRBD2. CDR3 length: 13 amino acids. Germline lookup yields CDR1 SGHTA and CDR2 FQGNSA. V lost 5 bases, J lost 15 bases, and 13 bases stayed unmatched. The CDR3 DNA is TGTGCCAGCAGCCAATTTAATCGGGGGGAGGTGTTCTTC. Translation: CASSQFNRGEVFF.

This clone was seen a handful of times. The V gene is TRBV28, the J gene TRBJ1-2; D gene ambiguous. CDR3 size: 13 residues. Germline CDR1 reads MDHEN; CDR2 reads SYDVKM. Trimming left V 1 base short and J 5 bases short, with 8 bases between. The CDR3: CASSLSLGYGYTF. DNA for the CDR3: TGTGCCAGCAGTTTATCTCTCGGATATGGCTACACCTTC.

The rearrangement links TRBV7-2 to TRBJ1-1; 7 bases are a match to TRBD1. Germline loops: CDR1 SGHTA, CDR2 FQGNSA. The CDR3 consists of 15 residues. Trimming at V came to 6 bases and at J to 6 bases, leaving 13 bases not matched to a gene. The CDR3 protein is CASSSDRFNGAEAFF. The CDR3 DNA is TGTGCCAGCAGTTCGGACAGGTTTAATGGCGCTGAAGCTTTCTTT. Drawing the rest from reference TRBV7-2 and TRBJ1-1, the complete variable domain is GAGVSQSPSNKVTEKGKDVELRCDPISGHTALYWYRQSLGQGLEFLIYFQGNSAPDKSGLPSDRFSAERTGGSVSTLTIQRTQQEDSAVYLCASSSDRFNGAEAFFGQGTRLTVV.

The rearrangement links TRBV7-6 to TRBJ2-1; 15 positions match TRBD2. The CDR3 runs to 20 residues. CDR1 and CDR2 from the germline V gene are SGHVS and FNYEAQ. Unmatched junction bases numbered 12, after V lost 6 bases and J lost 0 bases. The CDR3 sequence: CASSMSGTSGGWGSYNEQFF. In DNA form, the CDR3 reads TGTGCCAGCAGTATGAGCGGGACTAGCGGGGGGTGGGGCTCCTACAATGAGCAGTTCTTC.

The rearrangement links TRBV5-5 to TRBJ2-1; 11 bases match TRBD1. V shed 4 bases and J 7 bases; nucleotides not matched to a gene: 10. CDR3 length equals 16 residues. Germline CDR1 SGHKS, CDR2 YYEKEE (reference sequence). CDR3 protein: CASSPGGTGGENEQFF. In nucleotides, the CDR3 is TGTGCCAGCAGCCCAGGGGGGACAGGGGGGGAAAATGAGCAGTTCTTC.

The chain carries TRBV4-3 and TRBJ1-1, with no clear D. Germline V gene data show CDR1 as LGHNA and CDR2 as YSLEER. V shed 0 bases and J shed 4 bases, with 12 bases lying between them. The CDR3 sequence is 15 residues long. This CDR3 reads CASSQDERASTEAFF. The CDR3 bases are TGCGCCAGCAGCCAAGATGAGAGAGCGAGCACTGAAGCTTTCTTT.

This clone was counted a single time. The chain recombines TRBV2 with TRBJ1-4; D gene ambiguous. This CDR3 comprises 13 residues. V lost 4 bases to trimming and J lost 1 base, with 4 bases between them. CDR1 and CDR2 from the germline V gene are SNHLY and FYNNEI. The DNA of the CDR3 is TGTGCCAGCAGTGGGGTAACTAATGAAAAACTGTTTTTT. Protein product: CASSGVTNEKLFF.

V gene TRBV6-1 combines with J gene TRBJ2-2; D may be TRBD2 (6 bases). V dropped 1 base and J dropped 5 bases, with 14 bases sitting between them. Germline V gives CDR1 MNHNS, CDR2 SASEGT. The CDR3 runs 16 residues. The CDR3 spells CASSEVGLQTTGELFF. As DNA, the CDR3 is TGTGCCAGCAGTGAAGTGGGACTCCAAACGACCGGGGAGCTGTTTTTT.

The V gene is TRBV11-2, the J gene TRBJ1-3; D call uncertain. The germline CDR1 and CDR2 sequences are SGHAT and FQNNGV. Trimming pared 2 bases from V and 3 bases from J, leaving 11 bases between. The CDR3 covers 15 residues. The CDR3 DNA follows: TGTGCCAGCAGCTTAATTATTGGGATTGGAAACACCATATATTTT. It codes for CASSLIIGIGNTIYF.

The V and J genes are TRBV4-2 and TRBJ2-4; 11 bases map to TRBD1. The CDR3 has 20 amino acids. With V trimmed by 0 bases and J by 0 bases, 10 bases remained unmatched. The V gene's germline CDR1 is LGHNA and CDR2 YNFKEQ. The CDR3 reads CASSQDPGAGQGAAKNIQYF. For the CDR3, the DNA is TGTGCCAGCAGCCAAGATCCGGGGGCTGGACAGGGGGCAGCCAAAAACATTCAGTACTTC.

This chain links TRBV19 with TRBJ1-1; the match to TRBD1 covers 7 bases. The germline V gene encodes CDR1 LNHDA and CDR2 SQIVND (reference sequence). This CDR3 contains 13 residues. The junction had 7 bases not matched to a gene; V was cut back by 5 bases and J by 7 bases. The CDR3 region has the DNA TGTGCCAGTAGTGATACAGGGGATCTTGAAGCTTTCTTT. Its translation is CASSDTGDLEAFF.

This clone appeared once. The chain uses TRBV11-2 and TRBJ1-2; D perhaps matches TRBD1 (5 bases). This CDR3 is 16 amino acids long. Trimming removed 5 bases from V and 4 bases from J, with 20 bases in between. Germline V lookup: CDR1 SGHAT, CDR2 FQNNGV. The DNA of the CDR3 is TGTGCCAGCAGCCCTCGGGACGCAAGTGTCAGCTATGGCTACACCTTC. Translating gives CASSPRDASVSYGYTF.

CDR3 amino acids: CASSLYWTGELFF. As DNA, the CDR3 is TGTGCCAGCAGTTTATATTGGACCGGGGAGCTGTTTTTT. The V call is TRBV27, the J call TRBJ2-2; no clear D. The CDR3 spans 13 residues. Germline CDR1 MNHEY, CDR2 SMNVEV (reference sequence). V was trimmed by 1 base and J by 5 bases, leaving 5 bases between them.

The V and J genes are TRBV27 and TRBJ2-5, with 12 bases lining up with TRBD1. CDR3 size: 16 residues. The germline V gene has CDR1 MNHEY and CDR2 SMNVEV (reference sequence). The V segment lost 4 bases and the J segment 5 bases; nucleotides outside the gene matches: 8. CDR3 amino acids: CASSSWDRGPEETQYF. In nucleotides, the CDR3 is TGTGCCAGCAGTTCTTGGGACAGGGGGCCAGAGGAGACCCAGTACTTC.

This sequence joins TRBV4-2 and TRBJ1-1; weak D call: TRBD1 (5 bases). From germline, CDR1 is LGHNA and CDR2 YNFKEQ. The CDR3 totals 17 residues. V shed 1 base and J shed 0 bases, with 15 bases lying between them. The CDR3 protein is CASSQVRGRRMNTEAFF. The CDR3 DNA sequence: TGTGCCAGCAGCCAAGTAAGGGGTCGTAGAATGAACACTGAAGCTTTCTTT.

The V call is TRBV7-2, the J call TRBJ2-3, with 12 bases that match TRBD2. The junction had 3 bases not matched to a gene; V was cut back by 2 bases and J by 6 bases. Germline lookup yields CDR1 SGHTA and CDR2 FQGNSA. The CDR3 has 15 amino acids. Here the CDR3 reads CASSLRLAGADTQYF. CDR3 nucleotide sequence: TGTGCCAGCAGCTTAAGACTAGCGGGGGCGGATACGCAGTATTTT.

This chain joins TRBV28 and TRBJ1-2; perhaps TRBD1 as D (6 bases). Germline CDR1 and CDR2: MDHEN and SYDVKM. Trimming left V 3 bases short and J 8 bases short, with 7 bases between. The CDR3 is 11 residues long. CDR3 in amino acids: CASSFQGGYTF. CDR3 nucleotide sequence: TGTGCCAGCAGTTTCCAGGGGGGCTACACCTTC.